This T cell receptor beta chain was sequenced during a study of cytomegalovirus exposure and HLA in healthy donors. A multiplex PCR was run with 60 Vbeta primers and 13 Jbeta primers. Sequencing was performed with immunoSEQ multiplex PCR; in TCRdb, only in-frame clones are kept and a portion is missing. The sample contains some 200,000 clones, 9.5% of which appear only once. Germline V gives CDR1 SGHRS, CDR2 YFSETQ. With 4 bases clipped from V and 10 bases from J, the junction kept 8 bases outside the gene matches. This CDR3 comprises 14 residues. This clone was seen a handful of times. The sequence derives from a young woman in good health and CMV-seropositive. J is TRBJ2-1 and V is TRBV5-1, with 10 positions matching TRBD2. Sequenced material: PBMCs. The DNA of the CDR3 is TGCGCCAGCAGCCTGACCCTGACTAGCGGGGAGCAGTTCTTC. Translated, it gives CASSLTLTSGEQFF.